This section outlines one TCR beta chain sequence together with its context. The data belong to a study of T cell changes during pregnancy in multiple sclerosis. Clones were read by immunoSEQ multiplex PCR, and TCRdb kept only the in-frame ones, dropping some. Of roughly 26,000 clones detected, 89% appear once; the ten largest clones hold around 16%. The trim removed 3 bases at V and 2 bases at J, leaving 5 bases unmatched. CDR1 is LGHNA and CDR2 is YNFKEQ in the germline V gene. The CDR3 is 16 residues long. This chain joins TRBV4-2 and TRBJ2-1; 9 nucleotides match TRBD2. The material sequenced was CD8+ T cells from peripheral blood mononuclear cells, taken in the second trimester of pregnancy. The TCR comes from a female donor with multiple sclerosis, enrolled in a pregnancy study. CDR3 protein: CASSHLAGVPYNEQFF. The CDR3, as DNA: TGTGCCAGCAGCCACTTAGCGGGGGTCCCCTACAATGAGCAGTTCTTC.